This T cell receptor beta chain was captured by sequencing in a study of T-cell reconstitution after alpha-beta-depleted transplantation in children. Preparing the TCRbeta library involved the use of unique molecular identifiers. TCRdb re-called the PCR reads with MiXCR, one entry per CDR3 protein. Of around 210,000 distinct CDR3 sequences in the sample, approximately 6.3% were seen once. A word on this clonotype: Antigen: not known.

V was pared by 11 bases and J by 6 bases, with 17 bases between. Looked up from germline, CDR1 is SGHAT and CDR2 is FQNNGV. The CDR3 totals 14 residues. Study results and caveats: As was reported, about two months after transplant, alpha-beta T cells came from several hundred expanded graft clones. Newly generated T cells supplied most T-cell counts and diversity one year post-transplant.

The sequence was collected from a boy aged 2 to 10 with acute lymphoblastic leukemia, due to receive a stem cell transplant. V and J are TRBV11-2 and TRBJ1-6, with D hard to call. The starting material was PBMCs, obtained before TCRalphabeta/CD19-depleted stem cell transplant. The CDR3 protein is CAVSPSGVNSPLHF. CDR3 nucleotides: TGTGCCGTCAGCCCCTCTGGGGTTAATTCACCCCTCCACTTT.